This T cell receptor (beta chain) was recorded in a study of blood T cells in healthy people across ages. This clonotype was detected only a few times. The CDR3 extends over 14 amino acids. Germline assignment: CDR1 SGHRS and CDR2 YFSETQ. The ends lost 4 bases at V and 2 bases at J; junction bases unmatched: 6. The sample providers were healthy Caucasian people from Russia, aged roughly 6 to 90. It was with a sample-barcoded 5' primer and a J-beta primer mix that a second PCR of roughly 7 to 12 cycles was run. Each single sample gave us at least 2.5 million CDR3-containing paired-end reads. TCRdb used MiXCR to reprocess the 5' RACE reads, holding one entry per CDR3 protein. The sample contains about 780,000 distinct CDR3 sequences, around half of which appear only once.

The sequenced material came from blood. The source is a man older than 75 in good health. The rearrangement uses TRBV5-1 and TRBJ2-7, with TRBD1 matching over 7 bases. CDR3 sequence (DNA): TGCGCCAGCAGCGACAGGGCAGGAACCTACGAGCAGTACTTC. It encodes CASSDRAGTYEQYF. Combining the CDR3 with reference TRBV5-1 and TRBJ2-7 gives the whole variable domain KAGVTQTPRYLIKTRGQQVTLSCSPISGHRSVSWYQQTPGQGLQFLFEYFSETQRNKGNFPGRFSGRQFSNSRSEMNVSTLELGDSALYLCASSDRAGTYEQYFGPGTRLTVT.